This T cell receptor beta chain was identified in a study of CD8+ T cells in alopecia areata. As for the study in general: Severity scores in treated patients reflected the percentage of scalp affected. Study-level findings and limits: Tofacitinib significantly brought down scalp clonality and expanded CD8+ clones among top 100. Many expanded lesional clones remained in scalp and blood on tofacitinib.

It was cDNA, reverse transcribed from extracted RNA, that served as the sequencing template. Repertoires were generated with immunoSEQ multiplex PCR, while TCRdb's copy carries only in-frame clones and drops some. The sample has around 100,000 clones; 65% to 90% are singletons. The CDR3 is made up of 9 amino acids. Germline assignment: CDR1 SQVTM and CDR2 ANQGSEA. V was pared by 5 bases and J by 7 bases, with 5 bases between. Described treatment: oral pan-JAK inhibitor, 5-10 mg twice daily. Sampling of alopecia areata patients yielded lesional scalp punch biopsies as well as peripheral blood. Points on this clone: Its antigen is as yet unknown.

The receptor comes from a human donor with alopecia areata. This chain joins TRBV29-1 and TRBJ1-2; D gene ambiguous. The sequences come from CD8+ T cells sorted from blood, collected at approximately week 30, from a patient treated with tofacitinib. CDR3 nucleotide sequence: TGCAGCGTTTGCGCTGGCTACACCTTC. Its translation is CSVCAGYTF. Together with reference TRBV29-1 and TRBJ1-2, the CDR3 gives the full variable domain: SAVISQKPSRDICQRGTSLTIQCQVDSQVTMMFWYRQQPGQSLTLIATANQGSEATYESGFVIDKFPISRPNLTFSTLTVSNMSPEDSSIYLCSVCAGYTFGSGTRLTVV.